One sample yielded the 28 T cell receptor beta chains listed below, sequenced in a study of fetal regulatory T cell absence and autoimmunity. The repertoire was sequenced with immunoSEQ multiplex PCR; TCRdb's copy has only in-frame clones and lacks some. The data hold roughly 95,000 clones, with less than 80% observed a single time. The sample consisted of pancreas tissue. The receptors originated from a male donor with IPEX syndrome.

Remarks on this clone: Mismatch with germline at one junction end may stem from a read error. The CDR3 DNA follows: TGTGCCAGCAGCTTGGCCCCTGGCAATAACCATGGCTACACCTTC. Its translation is CASSLAPGNNHGYTF. V is TRBV5-4 and J is TRBJ1-2; no clear D. Germline lookup yields CDR1 SGHNT and CDR2 YYREEE (reference sequence). The CDR3 consists of 15 residues. The full variable domain, with the rest looked up from reference TRBV5-4 and TRBJ1-2, is ETGVTQSPTHLIKTRGQQVTLRCSSQSGHNTVSWYQQALGQGPQFIFQYYREEENGRGNFPPRFSGLQFPNYSSELNVNALELDDSALYLCASSLAPGNNHGYTFGSGTRLTVV.

CDR3 in amino acids: CASGLVLSGLSYNEQFF. DNA of the CDR3: TGTGCTAGTGGTTTGGTGCTGAGCGGGCTATCCTACAATGAGCAGTTCTTC. This chain links TRBV12-5 with TRBJ2-1, with a weak D call TRBD2 (6 bases). The germline gives CDR1 LGHNT, CDR2 FRNRAP. The ends were cut back, 0 bases at V and 1 base at J, with 13 bases in the middle. The CDR3 length is 17 residues.

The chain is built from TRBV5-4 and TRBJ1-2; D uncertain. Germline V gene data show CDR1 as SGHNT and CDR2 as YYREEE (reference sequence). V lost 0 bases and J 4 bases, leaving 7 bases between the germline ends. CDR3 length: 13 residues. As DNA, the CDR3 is TGTGCCAGCAGCTTGGAAGTACTCTATGGCTACACCTTC. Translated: CASSLEVLYGYTF.

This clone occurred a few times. CDR3 amino acids: CASSPSPDRASRRTF. CDR3 coding DNA: TGCGCCAGCAGCCCATCTCCGGACAGGGCTTCCCGGCGCACCTTC. The chain couples TRBV5-1 to TRBJ1-2, with TRBD1 matching over 8 bases. Germline CDR1 reads SGHRS; CDR2 reads YFSETQ. The CDR3 loop spans 15 amino acids. Trimming cost V 4 bases and J 13 bases; bases outside gene matches: 18. The variable domain in full, completed from reference TRBV5-1 and TRBJ1-2, reads KAGVTQTPRYLIKTRGQQVTLSCSPISGHRSVSWYQQTPGQGLQFLFEYFSETQRNKGNFPGRFSGRQFSNSRSEMNVSTLELGDSALYLCASSPSPDRASRRTFGSGTRLTVV.

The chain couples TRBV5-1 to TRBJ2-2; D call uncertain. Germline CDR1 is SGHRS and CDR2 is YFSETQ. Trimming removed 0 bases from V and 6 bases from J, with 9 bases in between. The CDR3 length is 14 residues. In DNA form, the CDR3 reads TGCGCCAGCAGCTTGGCCCCCAGCGCCGGGGAGCTGTTTTTT. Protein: CASSLAPSAGELFF.

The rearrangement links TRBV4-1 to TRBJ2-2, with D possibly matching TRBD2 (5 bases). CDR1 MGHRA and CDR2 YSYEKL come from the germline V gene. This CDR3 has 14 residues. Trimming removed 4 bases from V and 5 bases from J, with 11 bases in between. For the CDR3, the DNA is TGCGCCAGCAGCCCTTGGTCGGGGACCGGGGAGCTGTTTTTT. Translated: CASSPWSGTGELFF.

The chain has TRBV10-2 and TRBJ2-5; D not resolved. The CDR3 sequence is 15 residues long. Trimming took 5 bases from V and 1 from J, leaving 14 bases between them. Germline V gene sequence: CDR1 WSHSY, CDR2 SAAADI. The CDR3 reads CASSLIALGQETQYF. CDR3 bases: TGCGCCAGCAGTTTAATAGCTTTGGGCCAAGAGACCCAGTACTTC.

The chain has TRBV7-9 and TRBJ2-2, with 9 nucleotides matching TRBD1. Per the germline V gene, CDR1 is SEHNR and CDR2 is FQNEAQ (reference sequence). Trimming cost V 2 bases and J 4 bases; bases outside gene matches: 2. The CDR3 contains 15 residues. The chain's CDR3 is CASSLNRGRTGELFF. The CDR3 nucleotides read TGTGCCAGCAGCTTAAACAGGGGGCGCACCGGGGAGCTGTTTTTT.

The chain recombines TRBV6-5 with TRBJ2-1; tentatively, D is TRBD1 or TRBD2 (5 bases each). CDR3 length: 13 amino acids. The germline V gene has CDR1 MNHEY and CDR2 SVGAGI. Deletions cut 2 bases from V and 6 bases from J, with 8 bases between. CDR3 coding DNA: TGTGCCAGCAGTTACGGGGGTGTCAATGAGCAGTTCTTC. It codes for CASSYGGVNEQFF.

The CDR3 DNA is TGTGCCAGCAGCACGGACAGGGGGCGCGTGAAGACCCAGTACTTC. Residues: CASSTDRGRVKTQYF. This sequence joins TRBV7-2 and TRBJ2-5, with 11 bases aligning to TRBD1. The length of the CDR3 is 15 residues. Per the germline V gene, CDR1 is SGHTA and CDR2 is FQGNSA. The V gene end was trimmed by 5 bases and the J gene end by 6 bases; junction bases not matched to a gene: 8.

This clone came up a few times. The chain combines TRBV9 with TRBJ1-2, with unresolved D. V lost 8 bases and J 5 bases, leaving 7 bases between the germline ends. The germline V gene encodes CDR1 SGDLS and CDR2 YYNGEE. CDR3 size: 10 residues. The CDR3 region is CASSPYGYTF. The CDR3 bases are TGTGCCAGTTCCCCATATGGCTACACCTTC.

The CDR3 DNA is TGTGCCAGCAGTGAGAGAGGTACGCAGTATTTT. Protein product: CASSERGTQYF. This sequence joins TRBV2 and TRBJ2-3, with D unclear. Trimming stripped 3 bases from V and 8 bases from J, with 6 bases between. Per the germline V gene, CDR1 is SNHLY and CDR2 is FYNNEI. The CDR3 contains 11 residues.

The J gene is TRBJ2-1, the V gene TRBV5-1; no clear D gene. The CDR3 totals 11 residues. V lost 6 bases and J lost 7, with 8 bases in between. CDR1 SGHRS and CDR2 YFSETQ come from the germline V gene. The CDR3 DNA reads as TGCGCCAGCAACCTCGGGAATGAGCAGTTCTTC. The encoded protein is CASNLGNEQFF.

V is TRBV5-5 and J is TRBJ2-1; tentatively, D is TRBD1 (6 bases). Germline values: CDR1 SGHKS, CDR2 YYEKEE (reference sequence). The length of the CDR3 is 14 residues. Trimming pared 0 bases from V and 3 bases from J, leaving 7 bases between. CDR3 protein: CASSLADSYNEQFF. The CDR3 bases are TGTGCCAGCAGCTTGGCGGACAGCTACAATGAGCAGTTCTTC. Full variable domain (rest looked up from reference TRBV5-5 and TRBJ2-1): DAGVTQSPTHLIKTRGQQVTLRCSPISGHKSVSWYQQVLGQGPQFIFQYYEKEERGRGNFPDRFSARQFPNYSSELNVNALLLGDSALYLCASSLADSYNEQFFGPGTRLTVL.

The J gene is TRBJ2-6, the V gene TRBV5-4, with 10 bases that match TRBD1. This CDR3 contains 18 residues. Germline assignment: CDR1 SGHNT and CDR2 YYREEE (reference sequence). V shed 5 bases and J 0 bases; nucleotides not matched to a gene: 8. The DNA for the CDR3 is TGTGCCAGCAGGGGCGGGACAGGGGCGTTCTCTGGGGCCAACGTCCTGACTTTC. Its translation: CASRGGTGAFSGANVLTF.

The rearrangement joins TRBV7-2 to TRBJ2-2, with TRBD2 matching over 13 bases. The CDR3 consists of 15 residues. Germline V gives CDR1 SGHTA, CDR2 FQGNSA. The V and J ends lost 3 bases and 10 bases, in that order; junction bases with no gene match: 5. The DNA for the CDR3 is TGTGCCAGCAGCTTTGGGACTAGCGGGGTCCCGGAGCTGTTTTTT. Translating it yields CASSFGTSGVPELFF.

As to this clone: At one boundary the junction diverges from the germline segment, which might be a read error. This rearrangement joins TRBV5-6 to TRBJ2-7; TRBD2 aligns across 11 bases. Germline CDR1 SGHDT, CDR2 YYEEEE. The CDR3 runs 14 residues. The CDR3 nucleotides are TGTGCCAGCAGCCCGGGACTAGCGGACCTTAATAGCCATTTC. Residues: CASSPGLADLNSHF.

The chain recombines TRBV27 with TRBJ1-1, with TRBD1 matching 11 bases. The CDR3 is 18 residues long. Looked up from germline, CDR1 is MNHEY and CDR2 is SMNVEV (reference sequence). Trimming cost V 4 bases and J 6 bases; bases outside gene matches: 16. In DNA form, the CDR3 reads TGTGCCAGCAGTTCCCCCCCCGGGACAGGGGGGGTATACGCTGAAGCTTTCTTT. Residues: CASSSPPGTGGVYAEAFF.

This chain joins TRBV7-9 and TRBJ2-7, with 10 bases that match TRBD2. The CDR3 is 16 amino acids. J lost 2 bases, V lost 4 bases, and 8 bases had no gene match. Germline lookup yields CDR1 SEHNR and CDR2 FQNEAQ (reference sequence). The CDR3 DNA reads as TGTGCCAGCAGCTCAGGGGCACTAGCGGGAACCTACGAGCAGTACTTC. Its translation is CASSSGALAGTYEQYF.

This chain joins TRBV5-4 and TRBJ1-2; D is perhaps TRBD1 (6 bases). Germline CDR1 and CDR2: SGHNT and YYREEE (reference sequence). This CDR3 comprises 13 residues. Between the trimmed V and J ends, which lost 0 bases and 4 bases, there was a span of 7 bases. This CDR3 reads CASSLVGGYGYTF. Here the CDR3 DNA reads TGTGCCAGCAGCTTGGTAGGGGGCTATGGCTACACCTTC.

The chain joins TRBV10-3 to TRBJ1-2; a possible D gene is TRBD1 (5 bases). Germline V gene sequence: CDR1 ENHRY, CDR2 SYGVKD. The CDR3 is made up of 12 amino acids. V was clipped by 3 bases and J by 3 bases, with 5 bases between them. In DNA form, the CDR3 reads TGTGCCATCAGTGAAGGGGACTATGGCTACACCTTC. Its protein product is CAISEGDYGYTF.

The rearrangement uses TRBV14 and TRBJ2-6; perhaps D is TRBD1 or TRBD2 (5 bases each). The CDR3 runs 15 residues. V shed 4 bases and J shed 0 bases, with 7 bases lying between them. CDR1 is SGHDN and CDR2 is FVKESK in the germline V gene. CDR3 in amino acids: CASSLGGSGANVLTF. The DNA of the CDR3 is TGTGCCAGCAGCCTTGGGGGCTCTGGGGCCAACGTCCTGACTTTC.

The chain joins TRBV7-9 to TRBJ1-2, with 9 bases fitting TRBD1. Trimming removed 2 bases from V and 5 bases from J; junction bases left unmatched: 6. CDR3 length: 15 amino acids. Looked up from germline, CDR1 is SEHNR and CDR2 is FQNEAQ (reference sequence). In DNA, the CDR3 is TGTGCCAGCAGCTTACGCCCGACAGGGGGTTATGGCTACACCTTC. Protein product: CASSLRPTGGYGYTF.

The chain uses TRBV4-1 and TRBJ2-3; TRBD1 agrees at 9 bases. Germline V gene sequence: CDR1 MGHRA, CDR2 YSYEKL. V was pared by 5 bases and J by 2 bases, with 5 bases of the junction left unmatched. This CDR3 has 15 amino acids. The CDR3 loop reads CASSLRDRDTDTQYF. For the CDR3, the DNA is TGCGCCAGCAGCTTACGGGACAGGGACACAGATACGCAGTATTTT.

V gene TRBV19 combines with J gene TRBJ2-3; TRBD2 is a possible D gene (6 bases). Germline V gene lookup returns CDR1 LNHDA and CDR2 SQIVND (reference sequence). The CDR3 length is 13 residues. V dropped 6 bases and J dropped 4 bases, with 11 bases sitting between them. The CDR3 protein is CASRGTGADTQYF. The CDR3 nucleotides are TGTGCCAGTAGGGGGACTGGCGCAGATACGCAGTATTTT.

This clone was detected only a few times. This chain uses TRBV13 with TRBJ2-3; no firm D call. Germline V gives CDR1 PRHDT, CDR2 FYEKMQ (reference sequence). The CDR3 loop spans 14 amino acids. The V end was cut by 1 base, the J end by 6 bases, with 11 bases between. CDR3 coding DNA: TGTGCCAGCAGCTTAGTCACGGGCCGGGATACGCAGTATTTT. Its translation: CASSLVTGRDTQYF. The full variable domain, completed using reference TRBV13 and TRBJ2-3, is AAGVIQSPRHLIKEKRETATLKCYPIPRHDTVYWYQQGPGQDPQFLISFYEKMQSDKGSIPDRFSAQQFSDYHSELNMSSLELGDSALYFCASSLVTGRDTQYFGPGTRLTVL.

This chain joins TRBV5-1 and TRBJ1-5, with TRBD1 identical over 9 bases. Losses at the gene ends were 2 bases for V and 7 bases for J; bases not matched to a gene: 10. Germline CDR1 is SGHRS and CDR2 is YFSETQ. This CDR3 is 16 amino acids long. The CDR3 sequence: CASSFGRDRVGQPQHF. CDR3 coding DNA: TGCGCCAGCAGCTTTGGCCGGGACAGGGTAGGGCAGCCCCAGCATTTT.

The CDR3 sequence: CASSTPPGFGYTF. CDR3 DNA sequence: TGTGCCAGTAGTACACCCCCAGGGTTTGGCTACACCTTC. This chain connects TRBV19 to TRBJ1-2; possible D gene TRBD1, 5 bases. This CDR3 is 13 amino acids long. Trimming took off 4 bases at V and 7 bases at J, with 13 bases between the two ends. The germline V gene encodes CDR1 LNHDA and CDR2 SQIVND (reference sequence).